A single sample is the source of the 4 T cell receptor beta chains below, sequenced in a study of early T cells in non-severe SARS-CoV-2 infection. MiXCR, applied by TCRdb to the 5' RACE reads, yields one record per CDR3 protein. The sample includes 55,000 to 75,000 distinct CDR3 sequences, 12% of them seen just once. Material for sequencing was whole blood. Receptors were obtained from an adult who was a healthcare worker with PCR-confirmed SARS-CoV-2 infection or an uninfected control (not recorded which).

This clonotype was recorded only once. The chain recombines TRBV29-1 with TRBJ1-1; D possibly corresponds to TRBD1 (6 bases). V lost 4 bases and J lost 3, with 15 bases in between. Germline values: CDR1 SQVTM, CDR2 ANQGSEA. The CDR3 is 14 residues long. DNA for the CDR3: TGCAGCGTTGCAGACAGGTGGGTCGACACTGAAGCTTTCTTT. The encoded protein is CSVADRWVDTEAFF.

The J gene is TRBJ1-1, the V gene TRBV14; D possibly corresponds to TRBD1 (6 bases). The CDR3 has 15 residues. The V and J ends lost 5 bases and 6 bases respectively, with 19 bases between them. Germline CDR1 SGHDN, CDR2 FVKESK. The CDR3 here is CASSSLDKGDAEAFF. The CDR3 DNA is TGTGCCAGCAGCTCCCTTGATAAGGGGGACGCTGAAGCTTTCTTT.

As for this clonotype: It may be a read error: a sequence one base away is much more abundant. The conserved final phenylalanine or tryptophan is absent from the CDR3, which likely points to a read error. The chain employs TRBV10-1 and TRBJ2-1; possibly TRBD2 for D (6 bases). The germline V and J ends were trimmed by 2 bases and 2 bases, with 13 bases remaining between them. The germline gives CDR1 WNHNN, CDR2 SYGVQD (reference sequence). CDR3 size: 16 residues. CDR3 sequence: CASSEQAGNTYNEQFS. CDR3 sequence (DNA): TGCGCCAGCAGTGAGCAGGCGGGGAACACCTACAATGAGCAGTTCTCC.

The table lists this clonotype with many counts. CDR3 coding DNA: TGTGCCAGCAGCCCACGTATAGCCTTAGAGGAGAATAGCAATCAGCCCCAGCATTTT. This translates into CASSPRIALEENSNQPQHF. V and J are TRBV7-9 and TRBJ1-5; D uncertain. There are 19 residues in the CDR3. Germline values: CDR1 SEHNR, CDR2 FQNEAQ (reference sequence). Trimming cost V 5 bases and J 0 bases, with 23 bases left between them.